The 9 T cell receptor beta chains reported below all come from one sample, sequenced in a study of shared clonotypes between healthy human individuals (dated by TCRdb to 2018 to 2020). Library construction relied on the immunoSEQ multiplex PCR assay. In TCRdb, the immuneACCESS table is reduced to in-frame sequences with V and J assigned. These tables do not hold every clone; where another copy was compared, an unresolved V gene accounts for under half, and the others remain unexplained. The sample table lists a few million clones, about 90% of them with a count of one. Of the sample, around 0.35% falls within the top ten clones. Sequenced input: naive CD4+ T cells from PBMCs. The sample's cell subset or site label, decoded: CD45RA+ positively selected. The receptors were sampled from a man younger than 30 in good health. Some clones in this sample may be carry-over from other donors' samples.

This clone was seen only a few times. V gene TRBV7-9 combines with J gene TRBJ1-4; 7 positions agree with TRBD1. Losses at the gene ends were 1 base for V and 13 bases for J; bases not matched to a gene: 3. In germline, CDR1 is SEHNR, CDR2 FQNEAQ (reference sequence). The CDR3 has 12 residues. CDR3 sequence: CASSLDNRGLFF. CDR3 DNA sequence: TGTGCCAGCAGCTTAGATAACAGGGGACTGTTTTTT.

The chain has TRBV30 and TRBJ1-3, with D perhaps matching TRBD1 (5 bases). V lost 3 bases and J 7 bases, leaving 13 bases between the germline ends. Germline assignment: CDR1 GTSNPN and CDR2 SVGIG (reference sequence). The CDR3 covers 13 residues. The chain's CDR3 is CAWRPPGPNTIYF. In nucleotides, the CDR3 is TGTGCCTGGAGGCCCCCGGGGCCTAACACCATATATTTT.

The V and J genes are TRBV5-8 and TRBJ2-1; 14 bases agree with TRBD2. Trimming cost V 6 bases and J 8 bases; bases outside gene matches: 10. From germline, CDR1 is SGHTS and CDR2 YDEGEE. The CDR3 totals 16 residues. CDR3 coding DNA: TGTGCCAGCACCCTCCGACTAGCGGGAGGGGGGTATGAGCAGTTCTTC. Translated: CASTLRLAGGGYEQFF.

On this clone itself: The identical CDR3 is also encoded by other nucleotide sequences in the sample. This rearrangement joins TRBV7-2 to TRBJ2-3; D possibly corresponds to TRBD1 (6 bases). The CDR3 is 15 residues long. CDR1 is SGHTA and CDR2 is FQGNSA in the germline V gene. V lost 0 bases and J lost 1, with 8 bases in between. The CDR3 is CASSLAGAGTDTQYF. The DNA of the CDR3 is TGTGCCAGCAGCTTAGCGGGGGCGGGCACAGATACGCAGTATTTT.

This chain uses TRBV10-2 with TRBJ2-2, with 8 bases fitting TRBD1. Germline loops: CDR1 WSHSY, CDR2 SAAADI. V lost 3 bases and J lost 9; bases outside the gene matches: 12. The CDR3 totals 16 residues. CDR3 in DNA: TGCGCCAGCAGTGACCGTGACAGGGGCCGTTCCAGGGAGCTGTTTTTT. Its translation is CASSDRDRGRSRELFF.

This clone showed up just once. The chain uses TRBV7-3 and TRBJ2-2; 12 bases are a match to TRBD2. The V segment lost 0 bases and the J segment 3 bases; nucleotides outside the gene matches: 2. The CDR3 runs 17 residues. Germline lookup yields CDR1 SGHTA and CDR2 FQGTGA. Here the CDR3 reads CASSLTRLAGDTGELFF. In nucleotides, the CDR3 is TGTGCCAGCAGCTTAACGAGACTAGCGGGAGACACCGGGGAGCTGTTTTTT.

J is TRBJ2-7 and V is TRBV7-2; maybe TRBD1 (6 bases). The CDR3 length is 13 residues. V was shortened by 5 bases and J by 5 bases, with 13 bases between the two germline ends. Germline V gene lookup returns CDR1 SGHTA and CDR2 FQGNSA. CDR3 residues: CASSMRQAHEQYF. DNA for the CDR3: TGTGCCAGCAGCATGAGACAGGCCCACGAGCAGTACTTC.

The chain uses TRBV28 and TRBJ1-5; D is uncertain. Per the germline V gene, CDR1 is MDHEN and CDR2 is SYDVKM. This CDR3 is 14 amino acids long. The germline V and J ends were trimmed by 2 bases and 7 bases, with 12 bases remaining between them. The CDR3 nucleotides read TGTGCCAGCAGTTTACCGGGGATGGAACAGCCCCAGCATTTT. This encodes CASSLPGMEQPQHF.

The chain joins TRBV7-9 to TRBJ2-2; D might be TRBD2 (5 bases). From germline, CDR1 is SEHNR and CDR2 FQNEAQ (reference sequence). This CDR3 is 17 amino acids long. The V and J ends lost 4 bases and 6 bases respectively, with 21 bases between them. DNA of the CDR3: TGTGCCAGCAGCTCGAGGGTTGTGACGTTTGCGTCCGGGGAGCTGTTTTTT. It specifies CASSSRVVTFASGELFF.